Listed here are 4 T cell receptor beta chains from one sample, sequenced in a study of blood T cell repertoires in COVID-19. This table comes from immunoSEQ multiplex PCR, and its TCRdb copy is limited to in-frame clones, with some not included. The repertoire has approximately 390,000 clones, roughly 90% of them found once; the top ten carry around 6.3%. Sequencing was carried out using peripheral blood. The origin of the receptors is a man younger than 30 with active or convalescent COVID-19.

The V gene is TRBV10-3, the J gene TRBJ1-1; 10 bases agree with TRBD1. Germline assignment: CDR1 ENHRY and CDR2 SYGVKD. Germline trimming cut 10 bases from V and 0 bases from J; bases unmatched to any gene: 11. The CDR3 contains 16 residues. The CDR3 is CATASRDRGLNTEAFF. CDR3 nucleotides: TGTGCCACTGCATCGCGGGACAGGGGACTGAACACTGAAGCTTTCTTT.

The V gene is TRBV6-2 or TRBV6-3, the J gene TRBJ2-7; 8 bases align to TRBD2. The length of the CDR3 is 18 residues. Germline CDR1 MNHEY, CDR2 SVGEGT. V lost 5 bases, J lost 4 bases, and 19 bases stayed unmatched. This chain's CDR3 is CASSDSSSGSGSLYEQYF. The CDR3 DNA is TGTGCCAGCAGTGATTCGTCCAGCGGGAGCGGGAGTTTGTACGAGCAGTACTTC.

J is TRBJ1-4 and V is TRBV18, with D possibly matching TRBD1 (5 bases). Germline CDR1 reads KGHSH; CDR2 reads LQKENI. V was clipped by 3 bases and J by 2 bases, with 13 bases between them. The CDR3 has 16 residues. CDR3 DNA sequence: TGTGCCAGCTCACCCCGCGGGGGGTCGACTAATGAAAAACTGTTTTTT. It yields the protein CASSPRGGSTNEKLFF.

V is TRBV6-1 and J is TRBJ2-4; unclear D gene. V was pared by 0 bases and J by 0 bases, with 9 bases between. CDR1 is MNHNS, CDR2 SASEGT, per germline. This CDR3 contains 16 residues. The CDR3 coding sequence is TGTGCCAGCAGTGAAGCGCTAAAGCTAGCCAAAAACATTCAGTACTTC. The encoded protein is CASSEALKLAKNIQYF.